The 8 T cell receptor beta chains below all came from one sample that was sequenced in a study of metastatic and nonmetastatic thyroid tumors. TCRdb redid the clone calls on the PCR reads using MiXCR. The table records 9,500 to 15,000 clones, 25% to 35% of them present only once. None of the patients had undergone any treatment ahead of thyroid surgery. Material: tumor tissue. The source of these receptors is a female donor with papillary thyroid cancer or a benign thyroid nodule (not recorded which). Some clones in this sample may be carry-over from other donors' samples.

The chain combines TRBV19 with TRBJ2-7; no firm D call. V was cut by 7 bases and J by 3 bases, with 10 bases left in between. Germline CDR1 LNHDA, CDR2 SQIVND (reference sequence). The CDR3 extends over 12 amino acids. CDR3 residues: CASKDRFYEQYF. CDR3 in DNA: TGTGCCAGTAAGGACCGGTTCTACGAGCAGTACTTC.

This clone ranks as medium-sized. A junction boundary mismatches the germline segment, possibly from a read error. V and J are TRBV6-5 and TRBJ1-2; no clear D. Germline values: CDR1 MNHEY, CDR2 SVGAGI. This CDR3 is 13 amino acids long. The CDR3, as DNA: TGTGCCAGCAGTTACTCGTTTAACGATGGCTACACCTTC. As protein: CASSYSFNDGYTF.

This clone was observed a handful of times. CDR3 nucleotides: TGTGCCTGGAGTGTCGGGGGTTCGCTAGATGGCTACACCTTC. Protein sequence: CAWSVGGSLDGYTF. The chain uses TRBV30 and TRBJ1-2; possible D gene TRBD1, 5 bases. The V gene's germline CDR1 is GTSNPN and CDR2 SVGIG (reference sequence). Trimming removed 0 bases from V and 6 bases from J, with 14 bases in between. This CDR3 region has 14 residues. Based on the CDR3 plus reference TRBV30 and TRBJ1-2, the full variable domain is SQTIHQWPATLVQPVGSPLSLECTVEGTSNPNLYWYRQAAGRGLQLLFYSVGIGQISSEVPQNLSASRPQDRQFILSSKKLLLSDSGFYLCAWSVGGSLDGYTFGSGTRLTVV.

This clone is judged large. Here the CDR3 reads CASSLGGGPGYGYTF. Written as DNA, the CDR3 is TGCGCCAGCAGCTTGGGGGGGGGCCCAGGCTATGGCTACACCTTC. The chain recombines TRBV5-1 with TRBJ1-2; D is possibly TRBD1 (6 bases). The V gene lost 0 bases and the J gene lost 4 bases, with 13 bases spanning the gap. Germline assignment: CDR1 SGHRS and CDR2 YFSETQ. CDR3 length equals 15 residues.

This clone is medium-sized by share. The chain has TRBV28 and TRBJ2-7, with 9 bases identical to TRBD1. J was trimmed by 3 bases and V by 4 bases; bases with no gene match: 10. Germline CDR1 is MDHEN and CDR2 is SYDVKM. The CDR3 contains 16 residues. In DNA, the CDR3 is TGTGCCAGCAGTTCCCTCACGGGACAGGGCAACTACGAGCAGTACTTC. Its protein product is CASSSLTGQGNYEQYF.

The chain joins TRBV12-3 or TRBV12-4 to TRBJ1-3; weak D call: TRBD1 (6 bases). This CDR3 has 18 residues. Trimming stripped 6 bases from V and 0 bases from J, with 21 bases between. The CDR3 spells CASSPNRTAILSGNTIYF. The CDR3, as DNA: TGTGCCAGCAGCCCAAACCGGACAGCCATACTCTCTGGAAACACCATATATTTT.

This clone was seen ten or more times. The chain has TRBV7-3 and TRBJ2-1; 8 bases align to TRBD2. V was clipped by 4 bases and J by 0 bases; unmatched bases: 11. Germline V gene sequence: CDR1 SGHTA, CDR2 FQGTGA. The CDR3 totals 18 residues. The CDR3 DNA follows: TGTGCCAGCAGCTCTAACGGGCGGGAGGCCAGCTCCTACAATGAGCAGTTCTTC. It encodes CASSSNGREASSYNEQFF.

This clone qualifies as medium-sized (0.01 to 0.1%). The chain joins TRBV6-1 to TRBJ1-5; a weak D match, TRBD1 (5 bases). CDR3 size: 14 residues. From germline, CDR1 is MNHNS and CDR2 SASEGT. V gave up 2 bases and J gave up 15 bases, with 20 bases separating them. CDR3 region: CASSENMIGGGRHF. The CDR3 coding sequence is TGTGCCAGCAGTGAAAACATGATCGGGGGAGGGCGGCATTTT.